This T cell receptor (beta chain) was sequenced during a study of read filtering for tumor transcriptome and immune sequencing. Turning to the study itself: R-ISS stage counts were eight or nine for I, about 15 for II, 6 or 7 for III.

The CDR3 is 15 amino acids. Germline V gene lookup returns CDR1 SGHRS and CDR2 YFSETQ. V was pared by 4 bases and J by 0 bases, with 6 bases of the junction left unmatched. This clonotype was counted at least ten times. The library was built from around 0.4 ug RNA with molecular barcoded adaptors for alpha/delta and beta/gamma chains. TCRdb itself ran the reads through MiXCR, one entry per CDR3 protein. The data show under 30,000 distinct CDR3 sequences, roughly 23% seen once. The V gene is TRBV5-1, the J gene TRBJ1-1; 7 nucleotides match TRBD1. Sequencing was carried out using a population of CD138-negative cells sorted from bone marrow. The sequence was obtained from a donor older than 35 with multiple myeloma. Here the CDR3 reads CASSPSDRMNTEAFF. The CDR3 region has the DNA TGCGCCAGCAGCCCATCGGACAGGATGAACACTGAAGCTTTCTTT.